Presented here are 21 T cell receptor beta chains from one specimen sequenced in a study of blood T cell repertoires in COVID-19. Here immunoSEQ multiplex PCR was the method, and the copy in TCRdb shows in-frame clones only, minus some. The sample records some 400,000 clones, around 84% being singletons. Source material: peripheral blood. The receptors here all came from a human donor with acute or convalescent COVID-19. The donor label of this sample is uncertain.

This chain uses TRBV7-9 with TRBJ1-1; 7 bases match TRBD1. This CDR3 comprises 16 residues. Germline trimming cut 4 bases from V and 1 base from J; bases unmatched to any gene: 9. The germline gives CDR1 SEHNR, CDR2 FQNEAQ (reference sequence). This CDR3 is CASSSTDRDRNTEAFF. CDR3 nucleotide sequence: TGTGCCAGCAGCTCGACCGATCGGGACAGGAACACTGAAGCTTTCTTT.

The V and J genes are TRBV12-5 and TRBJ2-2, with 8 bases identical to TRBD1. Germline assignment: CDR1 LGHNT and CDR2 FRNRAP. Losses at the gene ends were 1 base for V and 6 bases for J; bases not matched to a gene: 1. This CDR3 has 14 amino acids. The CDR3 sequence: CASGLGQGPGELFF. The CDR3 nucleotides are TGTGCTAGTGGTTTGGGACAGGGGCCCGGGGAGCTGTTTTTT. Filled out from reference TRBV12-5 and TRBJ2-2, the complete variable domain reads DARVTQTPRHKVTEMGQEVTMRCQPILGHNTVFWYRQTMMQGLELLAYFRNRAPLDDSGMPKDRFSAEMPDATLATLKIQPSEPRDSAVYFCASGLGQGPGELFFGEGSRLTVL.

In its sample, this clone was seen many times. V and J are TRBV18 and TRBJ2-3; D possibly corresponds to TRBD2 (6 bases). CDR3 size: 14 residues. CDR1 KGHSH and CDR2 LQKENI come from the germline V gene. Trimming cost V 6 bases and J 0 bases, with 10 bases left between them. CDR3 nucleotide sequence: TGTGCCAGCTCTGTCAGCGGGAGCACAGATACGCAGTATTTT. Amino acid sequence: CASSVSGSTDTQYF.

The chain recombines TRBV15 with TRBJ1-1, with 8 bases aligning to TRBD1. Germline assignment: CDR1 LNHNV and CDR2 YYDKDF (reference sequence). V lost 5 bases, J lost 6 bases, and 11 bases stayed unmatched. The CDR3 totals 15 residues. The CDR3 DNA follows: TGTGCCACCAGCTTCCGGACAGGGTGGGCTTCTGAAGCTTTCTTT. As protein: CATSFRTGWASEAFF.

This chain links TRBV29-1 with TRBJ2-2, with a weak D call TRBD1 (5 bases). V dropped 4 bases and J dropped 2 bases, with 8 bases sitting between them. The CDR3 totals 13 residues. Per germline, CDR1 SQVTM and CDR2 ANQGSEA. DNA of the CDR3: TGCAGCGTTGCACAGGTCAACACCGGGGAGCTGTTTTTT. Translated: CSVAQVNTGELFF.

This sequence joins TRBV5-5 and TRBJ1-5; tentatively, D is TRBD1 (6 bases). Germline V gene lookup returns CDR1 SGHKS and CDR2 YYEKEE (reference sequence). The CDR3 runs to 16 residues. V lost 2 bases and J lost 3, with 15 bases in between. The DNA for the CDR3 is TGTGCCAGCAGCTTCGCCCCCGACAGGTACAATCAGCCCCAGCATTTT. Amino acids: CASSFAPDRYNQPQHF.

Many counts were recorded for this clone. The chain recombines TRBV29-1 with TRBJ2-2; 11 bases match TRBD2. This CDR3 spans 17 amino acids. Germline-derived CDR1 and CDR2 are SQVTM and ANQGSEA. V lost 5 bases, J lost 2 bases, and 10 bases stayed unmatched. The CDR3 region is CSVFKTSGSYNTGELFF. CDR3 coding DNA: TGCAGCGTTTTTAAAACTAGCGGGAGCTACAACACCGGGGAGCTGTTTTTT.

The V gene is TRBV29-1, the J gene TRBJ1-2; 7 bases map to TRBD1. This CDR3 region has 14 residues. Germline V gene lookup returns CDR1 SQVTM and CDR2 ANQGSEA. After removal of 0 bases from V and 4 bases from J, the junction contained 5 bases not matched to a gene. The DNA for the CDR3 is TGCAGCGTTGAAGACCAACAGGGGATCTATGGCTACACCTTC. It specifies CSVEDQQGIYGYTF. The full variable domain, rest sourced from reference TRBV29-1 and TRBJ1-2, is SAVISQKPSRDICQRGTSLTIQCQVDSQVTMMFWYRQQPGQSLTLIATANQGSEATYESGFVIDKFPISRPNLTFSTLTVSNMSPEDSSIYLCSVEDQQGIYGYTFGSGTRLTVV.

The chain employs TRBV19 and TRBJ2-7, with a possible D match to TRBD1 (5 bases). CDR1 LNHDA and CDR2 SQIVND come from the germline V gene (reference sequence). The CDR3 contains 13 residues. Trimming left V 6 bases short and J 3 bases short, with 12 bases between. The CDR3 region has the DNA TGTGCCAGTAGCCCACCAGGGCTCTACGAGCAGTACTTC. It yields the protein CASSPPGLYEQYF.

The sample holds one count of this clone. The chain has TRBV2 and TRBJ2-2, with TRBD1 matching 7 bases. Germline V CDR1 and CDR2: SNHLY, FYNNEI. The CDR3 totals 15 residues. After removal of 7 bases from V and 2 bases from J, the junction contained 7 bases not matched to a gene. The CDR3 DNA reads TGTGCCAGCAAGGCCGGGACAGTCAACACCGGGGAGCTGTTTTTT. Translating gives CASKAGTVNTGELFF.

This sequence joins TRBV2 and TRBJ1-2; 8 bases are a match to TRBD1. The V gene end was trimmed by 6 bases and the J gene end by 7 bases; junction bases not matched to a gene: 13. CDR1 is SNHLY, CDR2 FYNNEI, per germline. The CDR3 length is 15 residues. CDR3 DNA: TGTGCCAGCAGGCGGGGGTGGCAGGGGGCGATTGGCTACACCTTC. Protein sequence: CASRRGWQGAIGYTF.

Regarding this clone: The identical CDR3 is also encoded by other nucleotide sequences in the sample. The chain employs TRBV19 and TRBJ2-5, with no clear D. From germline, CDR1 is LNHDA and CDR2 SQIVND (reference sequence). V lost 3 bases and J 5 bases, leaving 7 bases between the germline ends. The CDR3 totals 12 residues. CDR3 residues: CASSITGETQYF. The CDR3 nucleotides are TGTGCCAGTAGTATTACCGGGGAGACCCAGTACTTC.

The chain employs TRBV24-1 and TRBJ2-5; TRBD2 is a possible D gene (6 bases). The CDR3 spans 16 residues. Germline CDR1 reads KGHDR; CDR2 reads SFDVKD. The V gene lost 4 bases and the J gene lost 5 bases, with 19 bases spanning the gap. Written as DNA, the CDR3 is TGTGCCACCAGTGACTCCCGAAGGAAGGCGGGGGAGACCCAGTACTTC. Translating it yields CATSDSRRKAGETQYF.

The chain employs TRBV7-9 and TRBJ1-2, with 8 bases aligning to TRBD1. The germline CDR1 and CDR2 sequences are SEHNR and FQNEAQ (reference sequence). V gave up 4 bases and J gave up 5 bases; unmatched junction bases: 12. The CDR3 spans 16 residues. The CDR3 DNA follows: TGTGCCAGCAGCTGGCGGACAGGGCTGGGTCCTTATGGCTACACCTTC. Protein: CASSWRTGLGPYGYTF.

The rearrangement links TRBV12-3 or TRBV12-4 to TRBJ1-1; no definite D call. The V gene lost 3 bases and the J gene lost 11 bases, with 10 bases spanning the gap. The CDR3 sequence is 11 residues long. In nucleotides, the CDR3 is TGTGCCAGCAGTTTGAGCGCCTTGGCTTTCTTT. It codes for CASSLSALAFF.

V usage is TRBV6-1 and J usage is TRBJ1-5; 7 bases align to TRBD1. CDR1 is MNHNS, CDR2 SASEGT, per germline. J gave up 4 bases and V 3 bases, and 6 bases lay outside the gene matches. This CDR3 region has 15 residues. The CDR3 bases are TGTGCCAGCAGTGACTGGGACAGACAGAATCAGCCCCAGCATTTT. Protein product: CASSDWDRQNQPQHF.

In this sample, this clone turned up once. The CDR3 sequence: CASREGQGAYGYTF. Written as DNA, the CDR3 is TGCGCCAGCAGAGAGGGACAGGGGGCATATGGCTACACCTTC. The V call is TRBV5-1, the J call TRBJ1-2, with 12 bases matching TRBD1. Unmatched junction bases numbered 4, after V lost 5 bases and J lost 5 bases. The CDR3 is 14 amino acids. CDR1 and CDR2 from the germline V gene are SGHRS and YFSETQ.

The chain carries TRBV12-3 or TRBV12-4 and TRBJ1-1, with 8 positions matching TRBD1. With 7 bases clipped from V and 4 bases from J, the junction kept 2 bases outside the gene matches. The CDR3 loop spans 12 amino acids. CDR3: CASTTGVTEAFF. CDR3 nucleotide sequence: TGTGCCAGCACGACAGGGGTCACTGAAGCTTTCTTT.

This chain connects TRBV3-1 (or the pseudogene TRBV3-2) to TRBJ1-2; 7 bases agree with TRBD1. Per germline, CDR1 LGHDT and CDR2 YNNKEL (reference sequence). With V trimmed by 2 bases and J by 8 bases, 8 bases remained unmatched. This CDR3 has 14 residues. CDR3 residues: CASSQIQGLGGYTF. The CDR3 DNA reads TGTGCCAGCAGCCAAATACAGGGGCTAGGCGGCTACACCTTC.

The chain is built from TRBV7-9 and TRBJ1-1; D uncertain. The CDR3 runs to 14 residues. V dropped 1 base and J dropped 1 base, with 7 bases sitting between them. In germline, CDR1 is SEHNR, CDR2 FQNEAQ (reference sequence). The CDR3 sequence is CASSLVVRNTEAFF. The CDR3 DNA is TGTGCCAGCAGCTTAGTCGTCAGGAACACTGAAGCTTTCTTT.

This clone appeared once. The junction does not match germline at one end; this may be a read error. The chain carries TRBV14 and TRBJ1-1; D may be TRBD1 (5 bases). CDR1 is SGHDN, CDR2 FVKESK, per germline. The CDR3 runs to 13 residues. In nucleotides, the CDR3 is TGTGCCAGCAGTCAAGACAGTTACACTGAAGCTTTCTTT. Protein: CASSQDSYTEAFF.